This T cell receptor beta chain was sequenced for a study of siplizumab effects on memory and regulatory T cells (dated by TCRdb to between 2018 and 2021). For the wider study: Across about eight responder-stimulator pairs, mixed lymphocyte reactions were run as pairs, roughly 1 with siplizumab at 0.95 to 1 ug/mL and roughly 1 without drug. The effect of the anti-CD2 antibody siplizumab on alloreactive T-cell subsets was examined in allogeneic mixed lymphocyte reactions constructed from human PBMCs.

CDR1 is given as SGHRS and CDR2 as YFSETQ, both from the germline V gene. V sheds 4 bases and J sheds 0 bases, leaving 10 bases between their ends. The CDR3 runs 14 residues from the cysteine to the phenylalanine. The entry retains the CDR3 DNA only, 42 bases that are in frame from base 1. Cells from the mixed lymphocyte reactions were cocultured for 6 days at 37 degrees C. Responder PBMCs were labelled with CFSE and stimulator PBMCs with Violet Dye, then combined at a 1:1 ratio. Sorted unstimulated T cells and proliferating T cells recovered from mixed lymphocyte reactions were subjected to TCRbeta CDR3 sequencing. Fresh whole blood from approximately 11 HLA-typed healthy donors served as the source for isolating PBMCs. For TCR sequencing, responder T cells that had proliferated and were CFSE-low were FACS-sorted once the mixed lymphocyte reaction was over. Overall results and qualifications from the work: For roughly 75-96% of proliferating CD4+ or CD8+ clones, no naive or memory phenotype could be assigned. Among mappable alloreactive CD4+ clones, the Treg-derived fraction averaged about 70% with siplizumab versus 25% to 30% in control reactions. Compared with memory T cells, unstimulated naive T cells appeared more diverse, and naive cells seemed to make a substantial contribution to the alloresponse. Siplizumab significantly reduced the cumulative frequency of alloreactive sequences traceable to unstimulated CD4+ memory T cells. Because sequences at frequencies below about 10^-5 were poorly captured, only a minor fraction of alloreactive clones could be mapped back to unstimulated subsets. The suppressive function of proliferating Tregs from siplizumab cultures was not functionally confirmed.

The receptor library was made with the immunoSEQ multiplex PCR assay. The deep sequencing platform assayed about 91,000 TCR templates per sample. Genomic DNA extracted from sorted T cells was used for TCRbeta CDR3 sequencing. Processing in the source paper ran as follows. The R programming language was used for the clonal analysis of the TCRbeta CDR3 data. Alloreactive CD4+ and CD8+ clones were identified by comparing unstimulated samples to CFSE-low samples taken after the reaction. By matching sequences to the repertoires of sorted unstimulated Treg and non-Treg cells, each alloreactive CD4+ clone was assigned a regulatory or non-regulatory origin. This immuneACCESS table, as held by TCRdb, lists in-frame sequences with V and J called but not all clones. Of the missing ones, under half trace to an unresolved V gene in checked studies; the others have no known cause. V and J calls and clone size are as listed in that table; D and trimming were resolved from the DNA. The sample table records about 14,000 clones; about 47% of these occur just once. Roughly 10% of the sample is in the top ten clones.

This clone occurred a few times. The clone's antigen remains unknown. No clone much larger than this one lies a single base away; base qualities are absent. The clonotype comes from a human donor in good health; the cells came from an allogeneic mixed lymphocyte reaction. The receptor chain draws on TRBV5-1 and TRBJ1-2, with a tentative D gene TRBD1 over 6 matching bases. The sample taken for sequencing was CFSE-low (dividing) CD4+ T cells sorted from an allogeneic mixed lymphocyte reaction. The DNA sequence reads TGCGCCAGCAGCGAGGGGGGTACTAACTATGGCTACACCTTC. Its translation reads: CASSEGGTNYGYTF.